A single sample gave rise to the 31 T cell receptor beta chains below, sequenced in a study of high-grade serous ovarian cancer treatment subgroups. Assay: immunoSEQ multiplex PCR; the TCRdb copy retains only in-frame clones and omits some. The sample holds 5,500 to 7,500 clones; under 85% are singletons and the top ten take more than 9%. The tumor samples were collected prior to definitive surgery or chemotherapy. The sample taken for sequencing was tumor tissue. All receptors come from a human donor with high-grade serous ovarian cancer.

CDR3 region: CASSGLALGNEQFF. The CDR3 nucleotides are TGCGCCAGCTCCGGACTAGCCTTAGGCAATGAGCAGTTCTTC. The chain recombines TRBV4-1 with TRBJ2-1, with TRBD2 matching over 8 bases. The CDR3 is 14 amino acids. Germline values: CDR1 MGHRA, CDR2 YSYEKL. Germline trimming cut 8 bases from V and 6 bases from J; bases unmatched to any gene: 9.

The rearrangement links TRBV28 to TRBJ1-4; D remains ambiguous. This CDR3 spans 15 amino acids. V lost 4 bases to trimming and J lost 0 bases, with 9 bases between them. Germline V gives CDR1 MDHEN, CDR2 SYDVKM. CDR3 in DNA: TGTGCCAGCAGTTCCCCAGGTGCAACTAATGAAAAACTGTTTTTT. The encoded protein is CASSSPGATNEKLFF.

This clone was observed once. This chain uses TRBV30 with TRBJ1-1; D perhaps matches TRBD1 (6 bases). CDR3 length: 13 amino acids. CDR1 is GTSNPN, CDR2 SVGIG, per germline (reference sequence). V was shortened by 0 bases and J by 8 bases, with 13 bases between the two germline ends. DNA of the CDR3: TGTGCCTGGAGTGTAGGGCAGGACAGCGAAGCTTTCTTT. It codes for CAWSVGQDSEAFF.

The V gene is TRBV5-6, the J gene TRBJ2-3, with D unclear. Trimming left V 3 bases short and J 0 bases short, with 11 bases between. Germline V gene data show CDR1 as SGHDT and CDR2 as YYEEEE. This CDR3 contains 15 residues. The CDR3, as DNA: TGTGCCAGCAGCTCCCGGACCTCGAGCACAGATACGCAGTATTTT. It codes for CASSSRTSSTDTQYF.

The CDR3 sequence is CASSSYRDSYTGELFF. The DNA for the CDR3 is TGCGCCAGCAGCTCCTACCGGGACAGCTACACCGGGGAGCTGTTTTTT. The chain carries TRBV4-3 and TRBJ2-2, with TRBD1 matching 7 bases. The CDR3 runs to 16 residues. The germline V gene has CDR1 LGHNA and CDR2 YSLEER. Unmatched junction bases numbered 9, after V lost 5 bases and J lost 3 bases.

The DNA of the CDR3 is TGTGCCAGCAGCTTGGGAGGGACCGCAAGCTCCTACGAGCAGTACTTC. Translating gives CASSLGGTASSYEQYF. The chain has TRBV5-4 and TRBJ2-7; D tentatively reads TRBD1 or TRBD2 (5 bases each). Germline loops: CDR1 SGHNT, CDR2 YYREEE (reference sequence). The CDR3 runs 16 residues. The V and J ends lost 0 bases and 0 bases respectively, with 13 bases between them.

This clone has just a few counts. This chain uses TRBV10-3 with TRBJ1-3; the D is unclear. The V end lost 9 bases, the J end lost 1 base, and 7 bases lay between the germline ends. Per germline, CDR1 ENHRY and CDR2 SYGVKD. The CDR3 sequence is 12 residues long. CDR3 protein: CAMRASGNTIYF. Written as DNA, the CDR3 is TGTGCCATGCGAGCTTCTGGAAACACCATATATTTT.

DNA of the CDR3: TGTGCCAGTAGTACTCGGGGGGGTTGGGCAGATACGCAGTATTTT. Encoded protein: CASSTRGGWADTQYF. The genes are TRBV19 and TRBJ2-3, with 8 bases that match TRBD2. The V and J ends lost 4 bases and 4 bases, in that order; junction bases with no gene match: 7. The CDR3 contains 15 residues. Germline V gene sequence: CDR1 LNHDA, CDR2 SQIVND (reference sequence).

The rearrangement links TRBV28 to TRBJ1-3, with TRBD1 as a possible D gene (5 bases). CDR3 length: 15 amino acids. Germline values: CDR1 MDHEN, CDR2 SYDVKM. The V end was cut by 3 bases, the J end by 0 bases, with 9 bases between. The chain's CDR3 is CASSLDTYSGNTIYF. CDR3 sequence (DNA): TGTGCCAGCAGTTTGGACACGTACTCTGGAAACACCATATATTTT.

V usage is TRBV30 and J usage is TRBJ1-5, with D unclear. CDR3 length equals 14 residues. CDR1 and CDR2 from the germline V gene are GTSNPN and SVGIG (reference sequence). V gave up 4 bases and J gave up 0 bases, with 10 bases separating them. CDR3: CAWNRGYSNQPQHF. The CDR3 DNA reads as TGTGCCTGGAATCGGGGTTATAGCAATCAGCCCCAGCATTTT.

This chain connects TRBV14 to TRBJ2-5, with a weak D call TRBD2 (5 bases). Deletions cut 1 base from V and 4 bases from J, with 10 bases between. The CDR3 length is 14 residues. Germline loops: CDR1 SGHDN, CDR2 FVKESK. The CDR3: CASSQGLTRETQYF. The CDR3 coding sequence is TGTGCCAGCAGCCAAGGGTTAACTAGAGAGACCCAGTACTTC.

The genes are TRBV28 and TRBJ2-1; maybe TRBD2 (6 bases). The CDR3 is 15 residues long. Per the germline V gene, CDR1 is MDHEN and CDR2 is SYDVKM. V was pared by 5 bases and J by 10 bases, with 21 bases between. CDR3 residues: CASSLPGTPPMEQFF. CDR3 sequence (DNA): TGTGCCAGCAGTCTTCCCGGGACTCCCCCCATGGAGCAGTTCTTC.

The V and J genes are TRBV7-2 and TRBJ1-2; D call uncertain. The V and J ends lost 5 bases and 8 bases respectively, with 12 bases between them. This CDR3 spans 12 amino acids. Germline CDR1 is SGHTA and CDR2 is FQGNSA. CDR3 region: CASSTRTGGYTF. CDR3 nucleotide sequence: TGTGCCAGCAGCACCCGGACTGGGGGCTACACCTTC.

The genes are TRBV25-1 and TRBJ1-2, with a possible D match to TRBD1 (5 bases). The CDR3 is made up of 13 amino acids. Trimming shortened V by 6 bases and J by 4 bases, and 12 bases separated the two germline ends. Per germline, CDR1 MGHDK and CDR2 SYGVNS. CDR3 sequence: CASSPPGTYGYTF. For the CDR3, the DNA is TGTGCCAGCAGCCCCCCCGGGACCTATGGCTACACCTTC.

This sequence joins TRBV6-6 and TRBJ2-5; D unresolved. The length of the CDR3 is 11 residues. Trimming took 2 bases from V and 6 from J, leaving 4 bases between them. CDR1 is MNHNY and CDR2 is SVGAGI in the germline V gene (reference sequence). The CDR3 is CASSYQQTQYF. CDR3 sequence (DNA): TGTGCCAGCAGTTACCAGCAGACCCAGTACTTC.

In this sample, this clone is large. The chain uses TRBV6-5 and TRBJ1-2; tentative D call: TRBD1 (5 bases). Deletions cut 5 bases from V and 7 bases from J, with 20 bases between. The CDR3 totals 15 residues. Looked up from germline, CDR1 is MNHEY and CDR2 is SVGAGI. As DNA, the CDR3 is TGTGCCAGCAGTCACCTAGGGGAATTAGGTCTTGGCTACACCTTC. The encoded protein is CASSHLGELGLGYTF.

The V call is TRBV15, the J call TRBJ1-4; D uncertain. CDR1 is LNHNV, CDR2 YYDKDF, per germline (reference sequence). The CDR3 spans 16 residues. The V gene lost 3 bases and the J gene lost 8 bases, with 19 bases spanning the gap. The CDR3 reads CATSSLTKGLGEKLFF. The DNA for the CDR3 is TGTGCCACCAGCAGCCTCACAAAGGGATTAGGGGAAAAACTGTTTTTT.

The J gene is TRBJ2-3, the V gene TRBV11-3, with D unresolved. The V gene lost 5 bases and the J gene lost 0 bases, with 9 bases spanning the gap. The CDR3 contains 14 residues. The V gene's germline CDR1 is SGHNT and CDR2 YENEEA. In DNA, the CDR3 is TGTGCCAGCAGCCTCACGAGTAGCACAGATACGCAGTATTTT. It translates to CASSLTSSTDTQYF.

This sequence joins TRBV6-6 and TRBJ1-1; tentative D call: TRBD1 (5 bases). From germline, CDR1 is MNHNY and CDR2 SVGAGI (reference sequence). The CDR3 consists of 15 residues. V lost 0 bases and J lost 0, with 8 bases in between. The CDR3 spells CASSYSGGMNTEAFF. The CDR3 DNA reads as TGTGCCAGCAGTTACTCCGGGGGAATGAACACTGAAGCTTTCTTT.

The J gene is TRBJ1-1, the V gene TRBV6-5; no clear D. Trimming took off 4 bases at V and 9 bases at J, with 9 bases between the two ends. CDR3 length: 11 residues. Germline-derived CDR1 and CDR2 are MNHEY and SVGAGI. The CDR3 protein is CASSSEIQAFF. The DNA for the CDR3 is TGTGCCAGCAGTTCAGAGATCCAAGCTTTCTTT.

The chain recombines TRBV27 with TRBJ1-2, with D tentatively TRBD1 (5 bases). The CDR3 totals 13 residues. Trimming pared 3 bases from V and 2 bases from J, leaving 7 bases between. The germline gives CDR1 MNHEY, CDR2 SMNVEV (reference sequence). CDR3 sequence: CASSFNRNYGYTF. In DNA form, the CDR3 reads TGTGCCAGCAGTTTCAACAGGAACTATGGCTACACCTTC.

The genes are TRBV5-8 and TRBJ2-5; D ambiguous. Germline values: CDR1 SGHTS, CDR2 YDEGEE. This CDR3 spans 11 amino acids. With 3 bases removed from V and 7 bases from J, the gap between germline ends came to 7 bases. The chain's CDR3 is CASSSAGTQYF. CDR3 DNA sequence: TGTGCCAGCAGCTCGGCTGGGACCCAGTACTTC.

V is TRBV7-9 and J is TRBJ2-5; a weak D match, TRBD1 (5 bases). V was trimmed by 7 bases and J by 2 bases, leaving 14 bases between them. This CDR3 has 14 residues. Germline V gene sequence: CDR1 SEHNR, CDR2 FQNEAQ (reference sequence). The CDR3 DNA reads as TGTGCCAGCACCCCCCTTGGACAACAAGAGACCCAGTACTTC. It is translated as CASTPLGQQETQYF.

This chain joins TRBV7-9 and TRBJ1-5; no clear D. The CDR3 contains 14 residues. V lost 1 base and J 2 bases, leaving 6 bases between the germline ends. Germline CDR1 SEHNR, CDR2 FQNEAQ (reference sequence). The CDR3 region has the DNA TGTGCCAGCAGCTTAGTTGGGGGCAATCAGCCCCAGCATTTT. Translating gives CASSLVGGNQPQHF.

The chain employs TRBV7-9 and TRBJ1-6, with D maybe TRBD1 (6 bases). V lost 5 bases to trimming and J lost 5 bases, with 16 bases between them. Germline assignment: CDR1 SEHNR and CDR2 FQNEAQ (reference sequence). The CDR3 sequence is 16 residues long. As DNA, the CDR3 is TGTGCCAGCAGCGACCTTGGGGGGCCTAATAATTCACCCCTCCACTTT. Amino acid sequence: CASSDLGGPNNSPLHF.

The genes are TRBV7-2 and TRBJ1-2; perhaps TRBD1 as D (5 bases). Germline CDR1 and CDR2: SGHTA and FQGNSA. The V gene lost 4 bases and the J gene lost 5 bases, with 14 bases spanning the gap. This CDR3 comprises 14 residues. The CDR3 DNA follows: TGTGCCAGCAGCTCGTACCAGGGATGGTATGGCTACACCTTC. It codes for CASSSYQGWYGYTF.

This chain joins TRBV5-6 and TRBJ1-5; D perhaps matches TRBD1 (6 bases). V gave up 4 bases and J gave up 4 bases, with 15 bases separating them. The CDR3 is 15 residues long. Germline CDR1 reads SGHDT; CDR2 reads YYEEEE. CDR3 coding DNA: TGTGCCAGCAGCGTGCTACAGGGTCTAAATCAGCCCCAGCATTTT. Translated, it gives CASSVLQGLNQPQHF.

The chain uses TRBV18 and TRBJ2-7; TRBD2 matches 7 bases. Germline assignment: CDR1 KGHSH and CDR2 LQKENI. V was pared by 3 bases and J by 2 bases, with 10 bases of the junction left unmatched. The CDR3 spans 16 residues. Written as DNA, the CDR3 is TGTGCCAGCTCACCCCGAGGGGCGGGAGCCCCCTACGAGCAGTACTTC. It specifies CASSPRGAGAPYEQYF.

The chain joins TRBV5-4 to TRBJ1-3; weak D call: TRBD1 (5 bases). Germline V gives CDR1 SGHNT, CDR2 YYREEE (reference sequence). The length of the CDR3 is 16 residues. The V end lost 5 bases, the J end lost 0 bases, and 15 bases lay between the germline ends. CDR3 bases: TGTGCCAGCAGTTTTACAACCGGGACCTCTGGAAACACCATATATTTT. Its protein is CASSFTTGTSGNTIYF. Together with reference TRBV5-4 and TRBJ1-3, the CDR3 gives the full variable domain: ETGVTQSPTHLIKTRGQQVTLRCSSQSGHNTVSWYQQALGQGPQFIFQYYREEENGRGNFPPRFSGLQFPNYSSELNVNALELDDSALYLCASSFTTGTSGNTIYFGEGSWLTVV.

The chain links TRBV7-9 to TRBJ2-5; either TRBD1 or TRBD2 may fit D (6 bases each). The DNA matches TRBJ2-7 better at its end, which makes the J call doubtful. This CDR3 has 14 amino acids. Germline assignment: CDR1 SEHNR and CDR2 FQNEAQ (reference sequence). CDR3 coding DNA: TGTGCCAGCAGGCCGGGGGCAGGTCCCAACGAGCAGTACTTC. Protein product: CASRPGAGPNEQYF.

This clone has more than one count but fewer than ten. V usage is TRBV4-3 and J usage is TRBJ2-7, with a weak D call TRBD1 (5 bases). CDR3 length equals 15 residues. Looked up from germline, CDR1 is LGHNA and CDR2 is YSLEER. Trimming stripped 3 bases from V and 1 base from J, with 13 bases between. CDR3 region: CASSHHPGPSYEQYF. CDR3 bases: TGCGCCAGCAGCCACCACCCAGGGCCTTCCTACGAGCAGTACTTC.